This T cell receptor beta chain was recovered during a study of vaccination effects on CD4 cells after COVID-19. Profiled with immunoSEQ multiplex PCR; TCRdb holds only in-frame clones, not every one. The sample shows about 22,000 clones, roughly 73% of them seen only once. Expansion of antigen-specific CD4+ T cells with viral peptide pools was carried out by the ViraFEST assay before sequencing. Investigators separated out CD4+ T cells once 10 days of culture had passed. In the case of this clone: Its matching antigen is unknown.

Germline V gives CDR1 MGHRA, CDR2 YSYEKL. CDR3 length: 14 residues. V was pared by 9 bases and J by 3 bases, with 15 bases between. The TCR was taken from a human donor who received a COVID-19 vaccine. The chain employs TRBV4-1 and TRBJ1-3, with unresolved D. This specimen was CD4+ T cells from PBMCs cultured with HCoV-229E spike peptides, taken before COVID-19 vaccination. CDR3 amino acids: CASTPVGRGNTIYF. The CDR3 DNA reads TGCGCCAGTACGCCAGTTGGTCGTGGAAACACCATATATTTT.